A single sample gave rise to the 15 T cell receptor beta chains below, sequenced in a study of shared clonotypes between healthy human individuals. Sequencing used immunoSEQ multiplex PCR; TCRdb keeps in-frame clones, though not all of them. The sample lists 2.5 million or so clones; approximately 90% were seen once. The specimen sequenced was naive CD4+ T cells sorted from blood. Subset of the sample: CD45RA+ positively selected. The receptors were sampled from a man younger than 30 in good health.

The J gene is TRBJ2-2, the V gene TRBV5-1, with D perhaps assigned TRBD1 or TRBD2 (5 bases each). Germline V gene data show CDR1 as SGHRS and CDR2 as YFSETQ. V lost 4 bases and J lost 0, with 19 bases in between. The CDR3 is made up of 18 amino acids. CDR3 residues: CASSPGLRVIPNTGELFF. The CDR3 region has the DNA TGCGCCAGCAGCCCGGGGCTCCGGGTCATCCCGAACACCGGGGAGCTGTTTTTT.

V usage is TRBV7-2 and J usage is TRBJ1-2, with D possibly TRBD1 on 5 matching bases. The germline gives CDR1 SGHTA, CDR2 FQGNSA. This CDR3 contains 14 residues. V was shortened by 1 base and J by 5 bases, with 11 bases between the two germline ends. The chain's CDR3 is CASSLGLGVYGYTF. Written as DNA, the CDR3 is TGTGCCAGCAGCTTAGGTTTGGGGGTTTATGGCTACACCTTC.

The V and J genes are TRBV4-1 and TRBJ1-6; D is undetermined. CDR3 length equals 12 residues. The germline CDR1 and CDR2 sequences are MGHRA and YSYEKL. Trimming removed 0 bases from V and 14 bases from J, with 8 bases in between. Here the CDR3 DNA reads TGCGCCAGCAGCCAAGAACAGACCGCCCTCCACTTT. This encodes CASSQEQTALHF.

V gene TRBV6-6 combines with J gene TRBJ2-7; D unclear. In germline, CDR1 is MNHNY, CDR2 SVGAGI (reference sequence). This CDR3 contains 15 residues. Trimming removed 6 bases at V and 3 bases at J, with 18 bases between. The CDR3 spells CASRRSLGVFYEQYF. In DNA, the CDR3 is TGTGCCAGCAGGCGTTCACTCGGAGTTTTCTACGAGCAGTACTTC.

V gene TRBV19 combines with J gene TRBJ1-4, with D perhaps TRBD1 (5 bases). This CDR3 has 14 residues. From germline, CDR1 is LNHDA and CDR2 SQIVND (reference sequence). V dropped 3 bases and J dropped 5 bases, with 10 bases sitting between them. The CDR3 DNA reads TGTGCCAGTAGTATGGAGTGGGGGAATGAAAAACTGTTTTTT. Translated: CASSMEWGNEKLFF.

To note about this clone: Its ends do not fully match the called genes, so a read error is possible. J is TRBJ2-3 and V is TRBV7-7; TRBD1 matches at 9 bases. The CDR3 spans 15 residues. Germline V gives CDR1 SSHAT, CDR2 FNYEAQ (reference sequence). The CDR3 reads CASSPGTGITDTQYF. The CDR3, as DNA: TGTGCTAGCAGCCCAGGGACAGGGATTACAGATACGCAGTATTTT. Combining the CDR3 with reference TRBV7-7 and TRBJ2-3 gives the whole variable domain GAGVSQSPRYKVTKRGQDVTLRCDPISSHATLYWYQQALGQGPEFLTYFNYEAQPDKSGLPSDRFSAERPEGSISTLTIQRTEQRDSAMYRCASSPGTGITDTQYFGPGTRLTVL.

V and J are TRBV5-1 and TRBJ2-7, with TRBD1 matching 10 bases. The CDR3 consists of 20 residues. Germline CDR1 reads SGHRS; CDR2 reads YFSETQ. Trimming cost V 0 bases and J 0 bases; bases outside gene matches: 15. CDR3 region: CASSLEVWDRGPFSSYEQYF. CDR3 DNA sequence: TGCGCCAGCAGCTTGGAAGTTTGGGACAGGGGCCCCTTTAGCTCCTACGAGCAGTACTTC.

To note about this clone: Other DNA sequences in this specimen translate into the identical CDR3. This chain links TRBV15 with TRBJ1-2; 7 bases match TRBD1. J gave up 7 bases and V 0 bases, and 5 bases lay outside the gene matches. CDR3 length: 14 amino acids. CDR1 and CDR2 from the germline V gene are LNHNV and YYDKDF (reference sequence). Here the CDR3 reads CATSRDLAGGGYTF. CDR3 nucleotides: TGTGCCACCAGCAGAGATCTGGCAGGGGGTGGCTACACCTTC.

Turning to this clone: Different DNA sequences within this sample yield the same CDR3. CDR3 DNA: TGTGCCAGTAGTAGGAACAGACAAGAGACCCAGTACTTC. Translated, it gives CASSRNRQETQYF. This sequence joins TRBV19 and TRBJ2-5, with D unresolved. V was cut by 4 bases and J by 2 bases, with 8 bases left in between. The germline V gene encodes CDR1 LNHDA and CDR2 SQIVND (reference sequence). There are 13 residues in the CDR3. The entire variable domain, with the rest obtained from reference TRBV19 and TRBJ2-5, is as follows: DGGITQSPKYLFRKEGQNVTLSCEQNLNHDAMYWYRQDPGQGLRLIYYSQIVNDFQKGDIAEGYSVSREKKESFPLTVTSAQKNPTAFYLCASSRNRQETQYFGPGTRLLVL.

Concerning this clone itself: Other DNA sequences in this sample translate to the same CDR3. V and J are TRBV18 and TRBJ2-1, with TRBD2 identical over 7 bases. With V trimmed by 3 bases and J by 2 bases, 4 bases remained unmatched. CDR3 length: 15 amino acids. CDR1 and CDR2 (germline): KGHSH, LQKENI. The CDR3 bases are TGTGCCAGCTCACCGGGGGGGGGAACCTACAATGAGCAGTTCTTC. This gives the protein CASSPGGGTYNEQFF.

The chain employs TRBV30 and TRBJ2-3; 9 bases are shared with TRBD2. J gave up 3 bases and V 5 bases, and 18 bases lay outside the gene matches. CDR3 length: 18 amino acids. Per the germline V gene, CDR1 is GTSNPN and CDR2 is SVGIG (reference sequence). The CDR3 reads CAWGVLGGRAFRTDTQYF. Here the CDR3 DNA reads TGTGCCTGGGGCGTACTTGGCGGGAGGGCCTTTAGGACAGATACGCAGTATTTT.

The sample holds a few counts of this clone. V gene TRBV7-9 combines with J gene TRBJ1-1, with D uncertain. This CDR3 has 12 residues. V lost 1 base and J 10 bases, leaving 10 bases between the germline ends. The germline V gene has CDR1 SEHNR and CDR2 FQNEAQ (reference sequence). The CDR3 protein is CASSLDNGRAFF. In DNA, the CDR3 is TGTGCCAGCAGCTTAGATAATGGGCGAGCTTTCTTT.

The chain combines TRBV9 with TRBJ2-2; possibly TRBD1 for D (5 bases). CDR3 length: 14 amino acids. V was trimmed by 4 bases and J by 1 base, leaving 8 bases between them. The germline CDR1 and CDR2 sequences are SGDLS and YYNGEE. CDR3 loop: CASSFQGNTGELFF. CDR3 coding DNA: TGTGCCAGCAGCTTTCAGGGGAACACCGGGGAGCTGTTTTTT.

The chain is built from TRBV28 and TRBJ1-4; perhaps TRBD1 as D (6 bases). The germline V gene has CDR1 MDHEN and CDR2 SYDVKM. This CDR3 spans 14 amino acids. The V and J ends lost 6 bases and 7 bases respectively, with 15 bases between them. CDR3 region: CASSPSGAIEKLFF. DNA of the CDR3: TGTGCCAGCAGCCCGTCAGGGGCGATTGAAAAACTGTTTTTT.

V is TRBV18 and J is TRBJ2-1; 7 bases map to TRBD1. The V segment lost 4 bases and the J segment 2 bases; nucleotides outside the gene matches: 5. CDR3 size: 15 residues. Germline V gene data show CDR1 as KGHSH and CDR2 as LQKENI. CDR3 protein: CASSLPGTAYNEQFF. As DNA, the CDR3 is TGTGCCAGCTCACTTCCCGGGACAGCCTACAATGAGCAGTTCTTC.